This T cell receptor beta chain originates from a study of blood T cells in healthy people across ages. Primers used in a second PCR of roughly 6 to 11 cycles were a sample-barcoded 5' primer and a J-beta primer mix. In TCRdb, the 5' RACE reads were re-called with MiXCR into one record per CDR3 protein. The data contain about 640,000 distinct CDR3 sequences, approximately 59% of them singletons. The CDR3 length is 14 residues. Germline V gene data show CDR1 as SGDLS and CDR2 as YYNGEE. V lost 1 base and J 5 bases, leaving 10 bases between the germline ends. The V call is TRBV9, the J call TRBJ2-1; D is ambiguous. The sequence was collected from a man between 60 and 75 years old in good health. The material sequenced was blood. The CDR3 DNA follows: TGTGCCAGCAGCGTAACGGCAGAGAACAATGAGCAGTTCTTC. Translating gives CASSVTAENNEQFF.